These 32 T cell receptor beta chains were sequenced from one sample in a study of identical twins. TCRdb reprocessed the 5' RACE reads with MiXCR, giving one entry per CDR3 protein. The sample includes 1.5 million or so distinct CDR3 sequences, about 32% seen only once; the top ten take 0.27%. Sequencing was done on a sample of cord blood. These receptors were taken from a newborn girl in good health.

This clonotype occurred a few times. The chain couples TRBV3-1 to TRBJ1-1, with 9 bases matching TRBD1. There are 16 residues in the CDR3. CDR1 LGHDT and CDR2 YNNKEL come from the germline V gene (reference sequence). V was pared by 3 bases and J by 0 bases, with 5 bases of the junction left unmatched. The CDR3 reads CASSHRTGAMNTEAFF. The DNA for the CDR3 is TGTGCCAGCAGCCATCGGACAGGGGCCATGAACACTGAAGCTTTCTTT.

The V call is TRBV3-1, the J call TRBJ2-1; 8 bases match TRBD2. The J segment lost 6 bases and the V segment lost 0 bases, leaving 7 bases of the junction unmatched. There are 16 residues in the CDR3. Germline V lookup: CDR1 LGHDT, CDR2 YNNKEL (reference sequence). The chain's CDR3 is CASSQEAGGGLNEQFF. CDR3 bases: TGTGCCAGCAGCCAAGAGGCGGGAGGTGGTCTCAATGAGCAGTTCTTC.

This clonotype was seen more than once but under ten times. The chain uses TRBV14 and TRBJ2-7, with TRBD2 as a possible D gene (6 bases). Germline loops: CDR1 SGHDN, CDR2 FVKESK. CDR3 size: 15 residues. Trimming took off 0 bases at V and 4 bases at J, with 13 bases between the two ends. The CDR3 loop reads CASSQEGGSGYEQYF. CDR3 bases: TGTGCCAGCAGCCAAGAGGGGGGTAGCGGTTACGAGCAGTACTTC. Using reference TRBV14 and TRBJ2-7 for the parts outside the CDR3, the full variable domain is EAGVTQFPSHSVIEKGQTVTLRCDPISGHDNLYWYRRVMGKEIKFLLHFVKESKQDESGMPNNRFLAERTGGTYSTLKVQPAELEDSGVYFCASSQEGGSGYEQYFGPGTRLTVT.

This clonotype was seen more than once but under ten times. The J gene is TRBJ2-3, the V gene TRBV24-1, with TRBD1 matching 10 bases. The germline gives CDR1 KGHDR, CDR2 SFDVKD. The V segment lost 1 base and the J segment 3 bases; nucleotides outside the gene matches: 15. CDR3 length: 20 residues. CDR3 in amino acids: CATSDFGTGDPPENTDTQYF. The CDR3 bases are TGTGCCACCAGTGATTTTGGGACAGGGGACCCACCTGAAAATACAGATACGCAGTATTTT.

The V call is TRBV28, the J call TRBJ1-1, with 8 bases fitting TRBD1. Losses at the gene ends were 6 bases for V and 5 bases for J; bases not matched to a gene: 11. Germline V CDR1 and CDR2: MDHEN, SYDVKM. This CDR3 contains 15 residues. CDR3 DNA: TGTGCCAGCAGCGCGGGACAGGAGGGTTATACTGAAGCTTTCTTT. Amino acids: CASSAGQEGYTEAFF.

V gene TRBV20-1 combines with J gene TRBJ1-2; the D is unclear. This CDR3 spans 16 amino acids. Per germline, CDR1 DFQATT and CDR2 SNEGSKA (reference sequence). V was pared by 1 base and J by 4 bases, with 19 bases between. The CDR3 sequence: CSARGELHVAIYGYTF. CDR3 coding DNA: TGCAGTGCTAGAGGCGAATTGCACGTGGCCATCTATGGCTACACCTTC.

In this sample, this clonotype turned up many times. V and J are TRBV4-1 and TRBJ1-5; D unclear. The V end was cut by 2 bases, the J end by 0 bases, with 5 bases between. The length of the CDR3 is 14 residues. CDR1 is MGHRA and CDR2 is YSYEKL in the germline V gene. The CDR3 nucleotides are TGCGCCAGCAGCCAATCGGGTAGCAATCAGCCCCAGCATTTT. This gives the protein CASSQSGSNQPQHF.

This clonotype was found a few times. This CDR3 is CASSSPFPLGTGGIWEQFF. The CDR3 region has the DNA TGTGCCAGCAGCTCACCCTTTCCTTTGGGGACAGGGGGTATATGGGAGCAGTTCTTC. The V call is TRBV11-2, the J call TRBJ2-1; 11 bases match TRBD1. This CDR3 has 19 residues. Germline values: CDR1 SGHAT, CDR2 FQNNGV. V lost 4 bases and J lost 10; bases outside the gene matches: 21.

With respect to this clonotype: This sequence may be a read error, since a much larger clone differs from it by one base. The chain uses TRBV29-1 and TRBJ2-1; the match to TRBD2 covers 10 bases. This CDR3 comprises 13 residues. Germline CDR1 reads SQVTM; CDR2 reads ANQGSEA. CDR3 nucleotide sequence: TGCGGCGTTAGCGGGGGGCCCTCCAATGAGCAGTTCTTC. Amino acid sequence: CGVSGGPSNEQFF.

This chain uses TRBV6-1 with TRBJ2-3, with D maybe TRBD2 (5 bases). V lost 7 bases and J 8 bases, leaving 22 bases between the germline ends. This CDR3 has 15 amino acids. Germline CDR1 MNHNS, CDR2 SASEGT. The CDR3: CASTILGSLPGTQYF. CDR3 in DNA: TGTGCCAGCACAATACTAGGGTCCCTTCCGGGTACGCAGTATTTT.

This clonotype was found a few times. The chain uses TRBV12-3 or TRBV12-4 and TRBJ2-3; D uncertain. Between the trimmed V and J ends, which lost 3 bases and 2 bases, there was a span of 12 bases. This CDR3 has 15 residues. The DNA of the CDR3 is TGTGCCAGCAGTTTTGCTAGTGGATTCACAGATACGCAGTATTTT. Its translation: CASSFASGFTDTQYF.

The rearrangement uses TRBV5-1 and TRBJ1-3; the D is unclear. Germline V gene sequence: CDR1 SGHRS, CDR2 YFSETQ. Between the trimmed V and J ends, which lost 1 base and 0 bases, there was a span of 8 bases. The CDR3 extends over 15 amino acids. The CDR3, as DNA: TGCGCCAGCAGCTTGCCAGGAGCCTCTGGAAACACCATATATTTT. It is translated as CASSLPGASGNTIYF.

The gene calls are TRBV3-1 and TRBJ1-1; D gene uncertain. The germline V and J ends were trimmed by 1 base and 1 base, with 13 bases remaining between them. The CDR3 extends over 16 amino acids. CDR1 LGHDT and CDR2 YNNKEL come from the germline V gene (reference sequence). CDR3 sequence: CASSQVARPRNTEAFF. The CDR3 DNA follows: TGTGCCAGCAGCCAAGTCGCCAGGCCCCGGAACACTGAAGCTTTCTTT. Using reference TRBV3-1 and TRBJ1-1 for the parts outside the CDR3, the full variable domain is DTAVSQTPKYLVTQMGNDKSIKCEQNLGHDTMYWYKQDSKKFLKIMFSYNNKELIINETVPNRFSPKSPDKAHLNLHINSLELGDSAVYFCASSQVARPRNTEAFFGQGTRLTVV.

This clonotype was found a few times. The CDR3 reads CASSEAGRRDNEQFF. CDR3 DNA sequence: TGTGCCAGCAGTGAGGCTGGGAGAAGAGACAATGAGCAGTTCTTC. This chain joins TRBV25-1 and TRBJ2-1, with D perhaps matching TRBD2 (5 bases). V lost 3 bases and J lost 5, with 14 bases in between. Germline V gene data show CDR1 as MGHDK and CDR2 as SYGVNS. The CDR3 sequence is 15 residues long.

This clonotype was seen more than once but under ten times. The chain uses TRBV4-2 and TRBJ2-7; D is undetermined. There are 16 residues in the CDR3. Trimming pared 1 base from V and 0 bases from J, leaving 13 bases between. Germline CDR1 and CDR2: LGHNA and YNFKEQ. The CDR3 is CASSQVEGPSSYEQYF. CDR3 bases: TGTGCCAGCAGCCAAGTAGAAGGCCCCAGCTCCTACGAGCAGTACTTC.

V gene TRBV27 combines with J gene TRBJ2-2; D perhaps matches TRBD2 (6 bases). Per the germline V gene, CDR1 is MNHEY and CDR2 is SMNVEV (reference sequence). The CDR3 totals 14 residues. V dropped 5 bases and J dropped 5 bases, with 12 bases sitting between them. In DNA form, the CDR3 reads TGTGCCAGCAGTCCGATAGCGGTAACCGGGGAGCTGTTTTTT. Its protein product is CASSPIAVTGELFF.

The rearrangement links TRBV9 to TRBJ2-7, with D perhaps assigned TRBD1 or TRBD2 (5 bases each). V was trimmed by 4 bases and J by 3 bases, leaving 17 bases between them. CDR1 and CDR2 (germline): SGDLS, YYNGEE. The CDR3 has 15 amino acids. CDR3 sequence (DNA): TGTGCCAGCAGCTCCTCCCGGGACGGGAACTACGAGCAGTACTTC. Residues: CASSSSRDGNYEQYF.

The gene calls are TRBV6-2 or TRBV6-3 and TRBJ2-1; 12 bases are shared with TRBD2. The trim removed 5 bases at V and 3 bases at J, leaving 8 bases unmatched. Germline loops: CDR1 MNHEY, CDR2 SVGEGT. There are 17 residues in the CDR3. CDR3 DNA: TGTGCCAGCAGTAAGTCGTGGACTAGCGGGGTCTACAATGAGCAGTTCTTC. Its protein is CASSKSWTSGVYNEQFF.

This clonotype has just a few counts. CDR3 DNA: TGTGCCAGCAGTTCGAGGCTGGACTTGCTCAGTAACAATGAGCAGTTCTTC. Its translation: CASSSRLDLLSNNEQFF. This chain links TRBV12-3 or TRBV12-4 with TRBJ2-1, with a tentative D call TRBD2 (5 bases). CDR3 length: 17 amino acids. V lost 4 bases and J lost 5, with 21 bases in between.

The chain joins TRBV6-6 to TRBJ2-3; possibly TRBD1 for D (6 bases). V was cut by 2 bases and J by 6 bases, with 12 bases left in between. Germline CDR1 MNHNY, CDR2 SVGAGI (reference sequence). This CDR3 region has 14 residues. DNA for the CDR3: TGTGCCAGCAGTTACCGGGACAAAAGGGATACGCAGTATTTT. It translates to CASSYRDKRDTQYF.

The chain combines TRBV27 with TRBJ1-6; D perhaps matches TRBD1 (5 bases). CDR1 is MNHEY, CDR2 SMNVEV, per germline (reference sequence). The CDR3 is made up of 16 amino acids. The V end lost 5 bases, the J end lost 4 bases, and 15 bases lay between the germline ends. As DNA, the CDR3 is TGTGCCAGCAGTCCATGGACAAGCGGGTATAATTCACCCCTCCACTTT. Protein product: CASSPWTSGYNSPLHF.

The chain is built from TRBV5-8 and TRBJ2-3; 8 positions match TRBD2. The CDR3 has 16 residues. With 4 bases clipped from V and 3 bases from J, the junction kept 10 bases outside the gene matches. Per germline, CDR1 SGHTS and CDR2 YDEGEE. The CDR3 reads CASSRLAGMSTDTQYF. The CDR3 region has the DNA TGTGCCAGCAGCAGGCTAGCGGGCATGTCGACAGATACGCAGTATTTT.

This clonotype was observed a handful of times. This chain connects TRBV3-1 to TRBJ1-1; TRBD1 matches at 7 bases. V shed 9 bases, J shed 6 bases, and the junction held 13 bases outside the gene matches. This CDR3 is 14 amino acids long. Germline V CDR1 and CDR2: LGHDT, YNNKEL (reference sequence). The CDR3 is CASIAGTDASEAFF. In DNA form, the CDR3 reads TGTGCCAGTATAGCCGGGACAGACGCGTCTGAAGCTTTCTTT.

In its sample, this clonotype was seen many times. V usage is TRBV7-2 and J usage is TRBJ2-3; possible D gene TRBD1, 6 bases. Trimming left V 2 bases short and J 5 bases short, with 11 bases between. Germline-derived CDR1 and CDR2 are SGHTA and FQGNSA. The CDR3 is made up of 14 amino acids. The chain's CDR3 is CASSLSGGGDTQYF. The CDR3 DNA is TGTGCCAGCAGCTTAAGTGGGGGCGGAGATACGCAGTATTTT.

This clonotype was counted a few times. This sequence joins TRBV20-1 and TRBJ1-2, with D unclear. The CDR3 consists of 16 residues. Germline values: CDR1 DFQATT, CDR2 SNEGSKA (reference sequence). V lost 6 bases and J 4 bases, leaving 24 bases between the germline ends. In DNA, the CDR3 is TGCAGTGCCCGAAAGACCGGAGGATCCCAGCCCTATGGCTACACCTTC. Its translation: CSARKTGGSQPYGYTF.

A few counts support this clonotype. The chain is built from TRBV6-1 and TRBJ1-4, with D perhaps TRBD1 (6 bases). V lost 5 bases and J 7 bases, leaving 11 bases between the germline ends. From germline, CDR1 is MNHNS and CDR2 SASEGT. The CDR3 loop spans 13 amino acids. CDR3 amino acids: CASSTGWGEKLFF. The CDR3 bases are TGTGCCAGCAGTACAGGGTGGGGTGAAAAACTGTTTTTT.

The rearrangement links TRBV10-3 to TRBJ2-1; 9 bases agree with TRBD2. Gene TRBJ2-7 matches the end of the DNA better, so the J call may be wrong. The CDR3 is made up of 13 amino acids. Germline V gene sequence: CDR1 ENHRY, CDR2 SYGVKD. CDR3 loop: CAIAGGSYNEQYF. The CDR3 nucleotides read TGTGCCATAGCGGGGGGCTCCTACAATGAGCAGTACTTC.

This clonotype was detected only a few times. The V gene is TRBV20-1, the J gene TRBJ2-7, with 7 bases lining up with TRBD1. Germline assignment: CDR1 DFQATT and CDR2 SNEGSKA (reference sequence). The ends lost 3 bases at V and 4 bases at J; junction bases unmatched: 6. The CDR3 has 13 amino acids. The CDR3 DNA reads as TGCAGTGCTAGTCTCGGGACAGCTTACGAGCAGTACTTC. Translating gives CSASLGTAYEQYF.

The sample holds many counts of this clonotype. The chain employs TRBV25-1 and TRBJ2-1, with 7 bases aligning to TRBD2. J gave up 7 bases and V 4 bases, and 13 bases lay outside the gene matches. In germline, CDR1 is MGHDK, CDR2 SYGVNS. The CDR3 loop spans 16 amino acids. Written as DNA, the CDR3 is TGTGCCAGCAGTGCTACCCCTAGCGGACACACGAATGAGCAGTTCTTC. Encoded protein: CASSATPSGHTNEQFF. The complete variable domain, with remaining parts taken from reference TRBV25-1 and TRBJ2-1, reads EADIYQTPRYLVIGTGKKITLECSQTMGHDKMYWYQQDPGMELHLIHYSYGVNSTEKGDLSSESTVSRIRTEHFPLTLESARPSHTSQYLCASSATPSGHTNEQFFGPGTRLTVL.

The chain employs TRBV20-1 and TRBJ2-1, with 8 positions matching TRBD2. The CDR3 spans 16 residues. The trim removed 6 bases at V and 4 bases at J, leaving 14 bases unmatched. In germline, CDR1 is DFQATT, CDR2 SNEGSKA (reference sequence). The CDR3 reads CSALYGGRKGYNEQFF. As DNA, the CDR3 is TGCAGTGCGTTATACGGCGGGAGGAAGGGGTACAATGAGCAGTTCTTC.

A few counts support this clonotype. The V call is TRBV2, the J call TRBJ1-1; D gene uncertain. CDR3 length: 11 amino acids. Germline lookup yields CDR1 SNHLY and CDR2 FYNNEI. Trimming stripped 7 bases from V and 6 bases from J, with 9 bases between. The CDR3 sequence is CASTGRAEAFF. The CDR3 DNA reads TGTGCCAGCACCGGACGAGCTGAAGCTTTCTTT. The full variable domain, completed using reference TRBV2 and TRBJ1-1, is EPEVTQTPSHQVTQMGQEVILRCVPISNHLYFYWYRQILGQKVEFLVSFYNNEISEKSEIFDDQFSVERPDGSNFTLKIRSTKLEDSAMYFCASTGRAEAFFGQGTRLTVV.

Notes on this clonotype: A much larger clone differs from this one at a single base, so this may be a read error. This sequence joins TRBV28 and TRBJ2-1; unclear D gene. CDR1 is MDHEN and CDR2 is SYDVKM in the germline V gene. The CDR3 contains 14 residues. The CDR3: CACSQASSYNEQFF. The CDR3 DNA sequence: TGTGCCTGCAGCCAGGCTAGCTCCTACAATGAGCAGTTCTTC.